This T cell receptor beta chain was identified during a study of technical replicates of blood from four donors. CDR3 size: 15 residues. Germline lookup yields CDR1 SGHAT and CDR2 FQNNGV. With 5 bases removed from V and 4 bases from J, the gap between germline ends came to 14 bases. Repertoires were generated with immunoSEQ multiplex PCR, while TCRdb's copy carries only in-frame clones and drops some. Among some 60,000 clones listed, roughly nine tenths were seen once. The rearrangement uses TRBV11-2 and TRBJ1-4; D is possibly TRBD1 (5 bases). Sequenced material: PBMCs. This receptor was taken from a human donor in good health. Some clones in this sample may be carry-over from other donors' samples. In DNA form, the CDR3 reads TGTGCCAGCAGCCGATTATCGGGACTTAATGAAAAACTGTTTTTT. Amino acid sequence: CASSRLSGLNEKLFF.